The rows below give T cell receptor beta chains drawn from one sample of a study of shared clonotypes between healthy human individuals. This table comes from immunoSEQ multiplex PCR, and its TCRdb copy is limited to in-frame clones, with some not included. The sample records 950,000 to 1,100,000 clones, about 75% being singletons. Specimen: memory CD4+ T cells sorted from blood. Source of these receptors: a young man in good health. The CDR3 runs from the conserved cysteine through the conserved F or W. Each record gives: V gene, clone size, D gene, J gene, CDR3 protein, CDR3 DNA. D genes are given only for firm matches. Part of the rows lack a size; the others show once, few, many or a class for expanded clones.

TRBV4-3	NA	TRBD1	TRBJ2-7	CASSQFQTGPAYEQYF	TGCGCCAGCAGCCAATTTCAGACAGGGCCCGCCTACGAGCAGTACTTC
TRBV7-9	few	NA	TRBJ1-1	CASSLTKAFF	TGTGCCAGCAGCTTAACGAAAGCTTTCTTT
TRBV10-3	NA	TRBD2	TRBJ2-1	CAIRTSGGANEQFF	TGTGCCATCAGAACTAGCGGGGGGGCCAATGAGCAGTTCTTC
TRBV2	NA	TRBD1	TRBJ1-2	CASRATGDYGYTF	TGTGCCAGCAGAGCGACAGGGGACTATGGCTACACCTTC
TRBV7-2	NA	NA	TRBJ2-3	CATLSGVRSDTQYF	TGTGCCACCCTCTCAGGGGTTAGATCAGATACGCAGTATTTT
TRBV27	NA	TRBD2	TRBJ2-1	CASSLAGTSGGAYLFF	TGTGCCAGCAGTTTAGCTGGGACTAGCGGGGGGGCCTATCTGTTCTTC
TRBV11-1	NA	NA	TRBJ2-7	CASSRQGGGSYEQYF	TGTGCCAGCAGCCGTCAAGGGGGGGGATCCTACGAGCAGTACTTC
TRBV5-4	NA	NA	TRBJ1-2	CASSSGRAVEYYGYTF	TGTGCCAGCAGCTCCGGGAGGGCGGTTGAGTACTATGGCTACACCTTC
TRBV7-9	NA	NA	TRBJ1-2	CASSLVQTIIPTNYGYTF	TGTGCCAGCAGCTTAGTACAGACAATAATCCCAACTAACTATGGCTACACCTTC
TRBV2	NA	TRBD2	TRBJ2-7	CASSEVAGSYEQYF	TGTGCCAGCAGTGAGGTAGCGGGTTCCTACGAGCAGTACTTC
TRBV6-5	NA	NA	TRBJ2-7	CASSGTGTRAHEQYF	TGTGCCAGCAGTGGAACCGGGACAAGGGCCCACGAGCAGTACTTC
TRBV9	medium-sized	TRBD1	TRBJ2-2	CASSAGQGPSTGELFF	TGTGCCAGCAGCGCCGGACAGGGGCCGAGTACCGGGGAGCTGTTTTTT
TRBV15	NA	NA	TRBJ1-3	CATSQDSGARGNTIYF	TGTGCCACCAGCCAAGACTCGGGGGCGAGGGGAAACACCATATATTTT
TRBV9	NA	NA	TRBJ1-2	CASSVAGGMGGYTF	TGTGCCAGCAGCGTAGCCGGCGGGATGGGAGGCTACACCTTC
TRBV19	few	TRBD1	TRBJ1-5	CASSAGGGNQPQHF	TGTGCCAGTAGTGCAGGGGGCGGCAATCAGCCCCAGCATTTT
TRBV9	NA	TRBD1	TRBJ2-1	CASSVVPDRGRNEQFF	TGTGCCAGCAGCGTAGTCCCCGACAGGGGGCGGAATGAGCAGTTCTTC
TRBV10-3	NA	NA	TRBJ2-2	CAISEDASGELFF	TGTGCCATCAGTGAGGACGCTAGCGGGGAGCTGTTTTTT
TRBV18	NA	NA	TRBJ1-1	CASSLTEGNSQAFF	TGTGCCAGCTCGCTAACAGAAGGAAACTCTCAAGCTTTCTTT
TRBV13	many	NA	TRBJ2-5	CASSSPSVTGTQYF	TGTGCCAGCAGCTCCCCTAGCGTCACGGGGACCCAGTACTTC
TRBV2	NA	NA	TRBJ1-2	CASRTGQHGYTF	TGTGCCAGCAGGACAGGACAACATGGCTACACCTTC
TRBV6-1	few	TRBD1	TRBJ2-7	CASITDRAYEQYF	TGTGCCAGCATAACGGACAGGGCCTACGAGCAGTACTTC
TRBV9	NA	TRBD1	TRBJ2-3	CASSGQGGTDTQYF	TGTGCCAGCAGCGGACAGGGTGGCACAGATACGCAGTATTTT
TRBV6-6	many	NA	TRBJ1-6	CASSYGERLNSPLHF	TGTGCCAGCAGTTACGGTGAACGGCTTAATTCACCCCTCCACTTT